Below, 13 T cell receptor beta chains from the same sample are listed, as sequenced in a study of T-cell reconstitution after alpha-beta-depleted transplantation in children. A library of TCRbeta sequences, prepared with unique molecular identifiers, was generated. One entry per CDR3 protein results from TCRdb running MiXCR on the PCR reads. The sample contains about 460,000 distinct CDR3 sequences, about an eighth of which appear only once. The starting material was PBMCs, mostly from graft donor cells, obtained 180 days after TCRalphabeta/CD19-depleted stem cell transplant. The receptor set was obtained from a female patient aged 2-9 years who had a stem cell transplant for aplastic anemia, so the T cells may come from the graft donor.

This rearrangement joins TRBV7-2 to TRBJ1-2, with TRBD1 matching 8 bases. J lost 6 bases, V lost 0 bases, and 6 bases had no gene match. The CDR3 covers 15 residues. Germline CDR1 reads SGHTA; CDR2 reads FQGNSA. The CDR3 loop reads CASSLAQGVGNGYTF. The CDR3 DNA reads TGTGCCAGCAGCTTAGCACAGGGGGTAGGAAATGGCTACACCTTC.

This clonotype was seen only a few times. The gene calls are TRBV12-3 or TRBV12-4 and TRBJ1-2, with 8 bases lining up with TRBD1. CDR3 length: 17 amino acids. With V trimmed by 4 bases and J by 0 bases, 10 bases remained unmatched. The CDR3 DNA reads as TGTGCCAGCAGTTACCCCGACGACAGGGGATCTAACTATGGCTACACCTTC. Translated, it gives CASSYPDDRGSNYGYTF.

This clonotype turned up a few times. CDR3 nucleotide sequence: TGTGCCAGCAGCATAAAGGGGGGCAGGGGCACAGATACGCAGTATTTT. It yields the protein CASSIKGGRGTDTQYF. The chain has TRBV11-3 and TRBJ2-3; D may match TRBD1 or TRBD2 (6 bases each). V shed 5 bases and J shed 1 base, with 16 bases lying between them. CDR1 is SGHNT and CDR2 is YENEEA in the germline V gene. This CDR3 is 16 amino acids long.

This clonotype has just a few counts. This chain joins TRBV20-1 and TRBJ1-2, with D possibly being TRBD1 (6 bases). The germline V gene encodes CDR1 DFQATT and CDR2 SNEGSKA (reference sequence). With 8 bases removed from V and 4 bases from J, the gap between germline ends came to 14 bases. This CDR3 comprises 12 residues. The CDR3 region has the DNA TGCAGTACCCTGAGAGGGGGCTATGGCTACACCTTC. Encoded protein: CSTLRGGYGYTF.

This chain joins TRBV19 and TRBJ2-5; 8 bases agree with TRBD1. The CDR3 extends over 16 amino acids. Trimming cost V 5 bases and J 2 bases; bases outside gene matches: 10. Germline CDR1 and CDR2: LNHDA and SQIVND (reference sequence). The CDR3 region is CASSQVSRGPQETQYF. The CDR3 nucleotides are TGTGCCAGTAGTCAGGTTTCCAGGGGGCCGCAAGAGACCCAGTACTTC.

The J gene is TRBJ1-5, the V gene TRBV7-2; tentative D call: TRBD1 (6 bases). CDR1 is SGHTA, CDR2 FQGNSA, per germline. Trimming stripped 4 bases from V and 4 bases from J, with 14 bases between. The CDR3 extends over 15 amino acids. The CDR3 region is CASSWGGDTNQPQHF. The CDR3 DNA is TGTGCCAGCAGCTGGGGGGGGGACACTAATCAGCCCCAGCATTTT.

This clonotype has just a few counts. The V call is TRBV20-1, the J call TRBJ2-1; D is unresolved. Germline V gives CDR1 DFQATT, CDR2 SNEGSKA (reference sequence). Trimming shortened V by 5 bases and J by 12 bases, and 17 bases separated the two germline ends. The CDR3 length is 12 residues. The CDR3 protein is CSAGRESTAQFF. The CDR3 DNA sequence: TGCAGTGCTGGAAGGGAATCCACCGCGCAGTTCTTC.

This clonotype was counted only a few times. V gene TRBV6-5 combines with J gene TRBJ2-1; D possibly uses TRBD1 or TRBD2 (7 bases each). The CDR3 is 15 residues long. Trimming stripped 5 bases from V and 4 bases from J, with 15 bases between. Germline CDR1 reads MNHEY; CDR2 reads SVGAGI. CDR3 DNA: TGTGCCAGCAGTATACGACAGGGAGGGTACAATGAGCAGTTCTTC. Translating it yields CASSIRQGGYNEQFF.

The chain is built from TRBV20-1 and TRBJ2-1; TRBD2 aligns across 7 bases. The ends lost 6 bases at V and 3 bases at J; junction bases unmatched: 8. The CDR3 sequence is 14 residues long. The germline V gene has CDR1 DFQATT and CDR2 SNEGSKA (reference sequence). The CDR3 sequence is CSASRTRVYNEQFF. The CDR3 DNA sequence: TGCAGTGCCAGCCGGACTAGAGTCTACAATGAGCAGTTCTTC.

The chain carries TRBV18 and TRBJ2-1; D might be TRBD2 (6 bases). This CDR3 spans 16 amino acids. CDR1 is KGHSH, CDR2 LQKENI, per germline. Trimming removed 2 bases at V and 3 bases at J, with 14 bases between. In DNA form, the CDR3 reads TGTGCCAGCTCACCAATGAAGCGGGCGGACTACAATGAGCAGTTCTTC. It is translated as CASSPMKRADYNEQFF.

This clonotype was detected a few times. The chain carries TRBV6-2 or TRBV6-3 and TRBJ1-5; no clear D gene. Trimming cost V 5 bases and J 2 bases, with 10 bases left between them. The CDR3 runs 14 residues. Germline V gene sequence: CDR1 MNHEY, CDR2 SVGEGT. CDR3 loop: CASSQDWGNQPQHF. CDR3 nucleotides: TGTGCCAGCAGTCAGGATTGGGGCAATCAGCCCCAGCATTTT.

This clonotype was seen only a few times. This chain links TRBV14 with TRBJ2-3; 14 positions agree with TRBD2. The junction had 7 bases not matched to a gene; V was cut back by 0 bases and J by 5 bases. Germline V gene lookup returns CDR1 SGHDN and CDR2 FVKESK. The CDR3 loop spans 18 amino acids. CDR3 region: CASSQDRSGLAGGDTQYF. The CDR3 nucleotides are TGTGCCAGCAGCCAAGATAGGTCCGGACTAGCGGGAGGAGATACGCAGTATTTT.

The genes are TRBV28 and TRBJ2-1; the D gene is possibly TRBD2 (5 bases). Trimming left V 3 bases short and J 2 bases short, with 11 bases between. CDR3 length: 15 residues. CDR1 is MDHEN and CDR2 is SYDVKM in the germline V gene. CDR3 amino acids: CASSFGRAAYNEQFF. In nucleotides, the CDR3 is TGTGCCAGCAGTTTCGGGCGGGCCGCCTACAATGAGCAGTTCTTC.